One sample yielded the 6 T cell receptor beta chains listed below, sequenced in a study of post-analysis software for immune sequencing data. Antigen specificity for these receptors is unknown. Study-level points and caveats: Controls showed lower frequencies than patients for several TRBV segments, and TRBV5-6, TRBV5-1 and TRBV20-1 were among these.

Unique-molecular-identifier-tagged TCR beta cDNA libraries were used. TCRdb re-derived calls from the PCR reads in MiXCR, one entry per CDR3 protein. The sample has approximately 730,000 distinct CDR3 sequences, about 45% seen once. The sample consisted of blood. The receptors derive from a girl aged 10 to 17 with multiple sclerosis.

The chain couples TRBV24-1 to TRBJ2-1; 7 bases agree with TRBD2. Looked up from germline, CDR1 is KGHDR and CDR2 is SFDVKD. This CDR3 contains 14 residues. Trimming removed 9 bases from V and 2 bases from J; junction bases left unmatched: 6. CDR3 in DNA: TGTGCCACCGCAGGAGCGGGAACCTACAATGAGCAGTTCTTC. Its protein is CATAGAGTYNEQFF.

This clonotype was detected a few times. The chain recombines TRBV29-1 with TRBJ2-3; 9 bases fit TRBD2. Germline trimming cut 4 bases from V and 4 bases from J; bases unmatched to any gene: 12. CDR1 and CDR2 (germline): SQVTM, ANQGSEA. The CDR3 totals 16 residues. CDR3 coding DNA: TGCAGCGTTGCCGAAGTTAGCGGGAGAGGCTCAGATACGCAGTATTTT. It codes for CSVAEVSGRGSDTQYF.

This sequence joins TRBV27 and TRBJ1-2; D is perhaps TRBD1 (6 bases). Per germline, CDR1 MNHEY and CDR2 SMNVEV (reference sequence). V lost 5 bases, J lost 8 bases, and 15 bases lay in between. The CDR3 contains 13 residues. The CDR3 sequence is CASSDRTDEGYTF. The CDR3 bases are TGTGCCAGCAGTGATCGGACAGATGAGGGCTACACCTTC.

The CDR3 here is CASSLTLNSRTQETQYF. The DNA of the CDR3 is TGTGCCAGCAGCTTAACGCTTAACAGCCGTACCCAAGAGACCCAGTACTTC. The V call is TRBV11-3, the J call TRBJ2-5, with D hard to call. The CDR3 contains 17 residues. Germline CDR1 and CDR2: SGHNT and YENEEA. Trimming removed 2 bases from V and 1 base from J, with 17 bases in between.

Turning to this clonotype: The CDR3 carries no conserved terminal phenylalanine or tryptophan, so it likely arises from a read error. The chain recombines TRBV6-5 with TRBJ2-1, with 7 bases matching TRBD2. Germline V gives CDR1 MNHEY, CDR2 SVGAGI. The junction had 10 bases not matched to a gene; V was cut back by 8 bases and J by 0 bases. The length of the CDR3 is 16 residues. Here the CDR3 reads CASHDPSGSSYNEQFL. Written as DNA, the CDR3 is TGTGCCAGCCATGACCCTAGCGGCAGCTCCTACAATGAGCAGTTCTTG.

The chain links TRBV6-6 to TRBJ1-2, with D perhaps TRBD1 (5 bases). Trimming cost V 5 bases and J 7 bases, with 17 bases left between them. The CDR3 extends over 14 amino acids. Germline CDR1 MNHNY, CDR2 SVGAGI (reference sequence). The CDR3 bases are TGTGCCAGCAGTAACAAAATCGGGGACTGTGGCTACACCTTC. It encodes CASSNKIGDCGYTF.